Shown below are 11 T cell receptor beta chains from a single sample sequenced in a study of response to subunit inactivated influenza vaccine. TCRdb redid the calling of the RT-PCR reads with MiXCR, one entry per CDR3 protein. This table holds about 480,000 distinct CDR3 sequences, around 25% found once. The sample here was CD4+ T cells sorted from PBMCs, taken more than 4 days after vaccination. Receptors were obtained from a man between 45 and 60 years old who received an inactivated influenza vaccine.

This clonotype was picked up many times. The chain carries TRBV5-1 and TRBJ1-2; D is undetermined. Trimming cost V 7 bases and J 4 bases, with 20 bases left between them. CDR3 length: 15 residues. Germline CDR1 and CDR2: SGHRS and YFSETQ. This CDR3 is CASCLGTDAFYGYTF. CDR3 nucleotide sequence: TGCGCCAGCTGTCTAGGAACAGACGCTTTCTATGGCTACACCTTC.

This chain joins TRBV6-2 or TRBV6-3 and TRBJ2-6; TRBD1 might be the D (6 bases). Germline V gene data show CDR1 as MNHEY and CDR2 as SVGEGT. Deletions cut 8 bases from V and 0 bases from J, with 14 bases between. CDR3 length equals 16 residues. CDR3 protein: CASRTEFLSGANVLTF. The CDR3 DNA is TGTGCCAGCCGGACAGAGTTCCTCTCTGGGGCCAACGTCCTGACTTTC.

The chain is built from TRBV20-1 and TRBJ2-1, with a weak D call TRBD1 (6 bases). The CDR3 has 16 amino acids. The germline V and J ends were trimmed by 3 bases and 6 bases, with 21 bases remaining between them. Germline CDR1 reads DFQATT; CDR2 reads SNEGSKA (reference sequence). As DNA, the CDR3 is TGCAGTGCTAGTCCCCCCGGGACACGGCTATCCAATGAGCAGTTCTTC. Protein sequence: CSASPPGTRLSNEQFF.

The gene calls are TRBV3-1 and TRBJ1-1; the D is unclear. The CDR3 extends over 11 amino acids. Deletions cut 2 bases from V and 10 bases from J, with 8 bases between. Germline CDR1 and CDR2: LGHDT and YNNKEL (reference sequence). This CDR3 reads CASSQNQAAFF. CDR3 bases: TGTGCCAGCAGCCAAAACCAAGCAGCTTTCTTT.

This rearrangement joins TRBV29-1 to TRBJ1-4; D not certain. V lost 4 bases, J lost 5 bases, and 8 bases lay in between. The CDR3 extends over 12 amino acids. Germline values: CDR1 SQVTM, CDR2 ANQGSEA. This CDR3 reads CSVVGKNEKLFF. CDR3 bases: TGCAGCGTTGTTGGAAAGAATGAAAAACTGTTTTTT.

A few counts support this clonotype. The CDR3 DNA reads TGCAGTGCTAGAGGGCAGGGGGAATATAATTCACCCCTCCACTTT. Protein: CSARGQGEYNSPLHF. This chain connects TRBV20-1 to TRBJ1-6; 7 positions agree with TRBD1. The CDR3 is made up of 15 amino acids. CDR1 and CDR2 (germline): DFQATT, SNEGSKA (reference sequence). Trimming cost V 1 base and J 4 bases; bases outside gene matches: 4.

This clonotype has ten or more counts. The rearrangement joins TRBV28 to TRBJ2-1; D possibly corresponds to TRBD1 (6 bases). The germline V gene has CDR1 MDHEN and CDR2 SYDVKM. Trimming stripped 7 bases from V and 5 bases from J, with 15 bases between. The CDR3 consists of 14 residues. The CDR3, as DNA: TGTGCCAGCATCGGGACACAGGAAAACAATGAGCAGTTCTTC. This translates into CASIGTQENNEQFF.

This clonotype was detected a few times. The chain employs TRBV3-1 and TRBJ2-3, with D tentatively TRBD1 (5 bases). Trimming removed 3 bases from V and 2 bases from J, with 12 bases in between. Germline CDR1 and CDR2: LGHDT and YNNKEL (reference sequence). This CDR3 region has 15 residues. CDR3 in amino acids: CASSHEDRHTDTQYF. Written as DNA, the CDR3 is TGTGCCAGCAGCCATGAAGACAGACACACAGATACGCAGTATTTT.

This clonotype has a handful of counts. The V gene is TRBV11-3, the J gene TRBJ2-1, with 11 bases matching TRBD2. Germline assignment: CDR1 SGHNT and CDR2 YENEEA. This CDR3 region has 15 residues. The V segment lost 4 bases and the J segment 8 bases; nucleotides outside the gene matches: 7. DNA for the CDR3: TGTGCCAGCAGCTCACATAGCGGGAGGGAATATGAGCAGTTCTTC. It specifies CASSSHSGREYEQFF.

CDR3 nucleotide sequence: TGTGCCACCAGCAGAGAGACACAGGTTAGCGGCTATGGCTACACCTTC. Translated, it gives CATSRETQVSGYGYTF. This chain links TRBV15 with TRBJ1-2, with D perhaps matching TRBD1 (5 bases). Trimming left V 0 bases short and J 4 bases short, with 15 bases between. Looked up from germline, CDR1 is LNHNV and CDR2 is YYDKDF (reference sequence). The CDR3 is 16 residues long.

The chain couples TRBV5-4 to TRBJ2-2; D not resolved. V was cut by 0 bases and J by 2 bases, with 8 bases left in between. This CDR3 is built from 15 residues. Germline V gives CDR1 SGHNT, CDR2 YYREEE (reference sequence). CDR3 residues: CASSLEAINTGELFF. The CDR3 bases are TGTGCCAGCAGCTTGGAGGCAATAAACACCGGGGAGCTGTTTTTT.